This T cell receptor (beta chain) was sequenced during a study of blood T cell repertoires in COVID-19 (dated by TCRdb to 2018 to 2021). About the study as a whole: Samples covering the acute and convalescent phases of COVID-19 were provided by collaborators in the United States, Italy and Spain. The prospective study material was composed of cDNA or gDNA derived from T cells, B-cell-depleted T cells, or PBMCs. Deeply sampled blood TCRbeta repertoires from subjects exposed to, actively infected with, or recovered from COVID-19 were included in the dataset. A freely available public database, intended as a resource for researchers studying the immune response to SARS-CoV-2, is where the repertoires were released. The samples were drawn from the first 160 participants of the ongoing ImmuneRACE study and from 1,254 subjects provided by 6 global collaborators. A de-identified subject ID, COVID-19 status, age in years and sex were almost always included in the sample metadata. Where available, HLA class I and class II types were obtained from metadata supplied by the sample provider rather than from assay-based typing. What the authors observed across the whole study: The quantity of clinical and demographic metadata differed by source and by participant and was supplied without curation.

The immunoSEQ Assay, a bias-controlled multiplex PCR, was used to amplify TCRbeta CDR3 regions from genomic DNA. Turning to the authors' computational methods: The number of nucleated cells in each sample was estimated by amplification of reference gene primers within the assay. Sequence reads were collapsed and filtered to measure the absolute abundance of every unique TCRbeta CDR3 rearrangement. For each sample, productive Simpson clonality was calculated as the square root of Simpson's diversity index over productive rearrangements. In TCRdb, the immuneACCESS table is reduced to in-frame sequences with V and J assigned. These tables do not hold every clone; where another copy was compared, an unresolved V gene accounts for under half, and the others remain unexplained. D and trimming were read from the DNA, whereas the V and J calls and clone size are those reported in that table. The sample table contains under 250,000 clones; only one count was recorded for around nine tenths of them. Jointly, the top ten make up over 2.5% of the sample.

The CDR3 measures 16 amino acids from cysteine to phenylalanine. Only CDR3 DNA is held: 48 bases, read in frame from base 1. From the germline V gene, CDR1 is MDHEN and CDR2 is SYDVKM. At the junction V is shortened by 2 bases and J by 1 base, with 12 bases in between. About this clone itself: The antigen this receptor binds is unknown. No much larger clone is present one base from it, and per-base qualities are unavailable.

Enrolling through a virtual design, the prospective study's participants ranged in age from roughly 18 to 90 years and lived across some 22 United States geographic areas. In the prospective study, participants were assigned to cohorts based on the clinical history participants reported in a screening survey and a study questionnaire. A participant counted as exposed if, within 2 weeks of entering the study, that participant had been in contact with someone who had a PCR-confirmed or clinician-diagnosed COVID-19 case. In the prospective study, whole blood, serum and a nasopharyngeal or oropharyngeal swab were collected from each participant by mobile phlebotomists. Participants in the prospective study had the option to provide additional blood draws and questionnaires over a roughly 2-month period. Before DNA extraction, blood samples from the prospective study were shipped at room temperature or frozen.

The sample consisted of PBMCs or T cells enriched from blood (not recorded which). This sequence was found in a woman between 40 and 55 years old who had been exposed to COVID-19. The V and J genes are TRBV28 and TRBJ1-3; a weak D assignment points to TRBD1 (5 bases agree). The CDR3 protein is CASSLSRQLSGNTIYF. The sequenced DNA is TGTGCCAGCAGTTTAAGCAGACAGCTATCTGGAAACACCATATATTTT.